This is a list of T cell receptor beta chains from one sample in a study of siplizumab effects on memory and regulatory T cells. The repertoire was sequenced with immunoSEQ multiplex PCR; TCRdb's copy has only in-frame clones and lacks some. The sample lists some 100,000 clones; 75% to 95% were seen once. Sequencing input: CD4+ T cells sorted from blood. The source of these receptors is a human donor in good health. Some clones in this sample may be carry-over from other donors' samples. CDR3s include the opening cysteine and the closing phenylalanine or tryptophan. D genes are given only for firm matches. Some rows mark clone size as missing; the rest say once, few, many or name a class of expanded clone.

size: NA; V: TRBV6-5; D: TRBD1; J: TRBJ1-1; CDR3: CASRDREMVNTEAFF; DNA: TGTGCCAGCAGGGACAGGGAAATGGTGAACACTGAAGCTTTCTTT
size: NA; V: TRBV7-8; D: NA; J: TRBJ2-2; CDR3: CASSLRDKRDGELFF; DNA: TGTGCCAGCAGCTTAAGGGACAAACGTGACGGGGAGCTGTTTTTT
size: NA; V: TRBV27; D: TRBD1; J: TRBJ1-4; CDR3: CASTRTGLANEKLFF; DNA: TGTGCCAGCACCAGGACAGGGTTGGCTAATGAAAAACTGTTTTTT
size: NA; V: TRBV30; D: NA; J: TRBJ2-5; CDR3: CAWSPPVYIQETQYF; DNA: TGTGCCTGGAGTCCTCCGGTCTACATACAAGAGACCCAGTACTTC
size: NA; V: TRBV6-5; D: TRBD2; J: TRBJ2-7; CDR3: CASSLAGAYEQYF; DNA: TGTGCCAGCAGTTTGGCGGGGGCCTACGAGCAGTACTTC
size: NA; V: TRBV19; D: NA; J: TRBJ2-1; CDR3: CASSGQTKTNEQFF; DNA: TGTGCCAGTAGTGGCCAGACCAAAACCAATGAGCAGTTCTTC
size: NA; V: TRBV5-6; D: TRBD1; J: TRBJ2-5; CDR3: CASSLLQGAMLAQETQYF; DNA: TGTGCCAGCAGCTTGTTACAGGGGGCAATGTTGGCTCAAGAGACCCAGTACTTC
size: NA; V: TRBV6-1; D: TRBD1; J: TRBJ1-5; CDR3: CASSELVAGGSNQPQHF; DNA: TGTGCCAGCAGTGAATTAGTGGCAGGGGGAAGCAATCAGCCCCAGCATTTT
size: NA; V: TRBV9; D: TRBD2; J: TRBJ2-2; CDR3: CASSPGGSVTGELFF; DNA: TGTGCCAGCAGTCCTGGCGGGAGTGTCACCGGGGAGCTGTTTTTT
size: NA; V: TRBV5-1; D: NA; J: TRBJ2-1; CDR3: CASSLSQSYNEQFF; DNA: TGCGCCAGCAGCTTGAGTCAGAGTTACAATGAGCAGTTCTTC
size: few; V: TRBV29-1; D: TRBD1; J: TRBJ1-5; CDR3: CSVSNGQALEPQHF; DNA: TGCAGCGTATCCAACGGACAGGCTTTGGAGCCCCAGCATTTT
size: NA; V: TRBV6-4; D: NA; J: TRBJ1-1; CDR3: CASSERRRREDTEAFF; DNA: TGTGCCAGCAGTGAACGGAGGCGTCGAGAAGACACTGAAGCTTTCTTT
size: NA; V: TRBV14; D: TRBD2; J: TRBJ2-1; CDR3: CASSQGRTSGSIANEQFF; DNA: TGTGCCAGCAGCCAGGGGAGGACTAGCGGGAGTATCGCGAATGAGCAGTTCTTC
size: NA; V: TRBV7-6; D: NA; J: TRBJ1-1; CDR3: CASSLVVGSTEAFF; DNA: TGTGCCAGCAGCTTAGTGGTCGGAAGCACTGAAGCTTTCTTT
size: NA; V: TRBV9; D: NA; J: TRBJ1-2; CDR3: CASSASGFGYTF; DNA: TGTGCCAGCAGCGCCTCAGGGTTTGGCTACACCTTC